The subject of this entry is one TCR beta chain. Its specificity is unknown. This sample stems from a study of T cells in Graves' hyperthyroidism and ophthalmopathy. Among the patients, aged 18 to 65, hyperthyroidism was newly diagnosed and had lasted under 2 months. The TCR beta CDR3 regions underwent amplification using RNA transcripts as the source. The TCR CDR3 first-round RT-PCR relied on the HTBI primer set. TCRdb re-called the multiplex PCR reads through MiXCR, storing one row per CDR3 protein. The sample lists hundreds of thousands of distinct CDR3 sequences, roughly 46% occurring once. Study results and limitations: The model predicted ophthalmopathy a median 6.5 months before onset.

The CDR3 length is 15 residues. CDR1 and CDR2 (germline): SGHVS, FNYEAQ. V was pared by 6 bases and J by 3 bases, with 10 bases of the junction left unmatched. This chain links TRBV7-6 with TRBJ1-2, with 7 bases lining up with TRBD1. The origin of this receptor is a woman younger than 30 with Graves' hyperthyroidism. The sample comprised peripheral blood or thyroid tissue (not recorded which). The CDR3 nucleotides are TGTGCCAGCAGTAATCCGCGACAGGGACACTATGGCTACACCTTC. This gives the protein CASSNPRQGHYGYTF.